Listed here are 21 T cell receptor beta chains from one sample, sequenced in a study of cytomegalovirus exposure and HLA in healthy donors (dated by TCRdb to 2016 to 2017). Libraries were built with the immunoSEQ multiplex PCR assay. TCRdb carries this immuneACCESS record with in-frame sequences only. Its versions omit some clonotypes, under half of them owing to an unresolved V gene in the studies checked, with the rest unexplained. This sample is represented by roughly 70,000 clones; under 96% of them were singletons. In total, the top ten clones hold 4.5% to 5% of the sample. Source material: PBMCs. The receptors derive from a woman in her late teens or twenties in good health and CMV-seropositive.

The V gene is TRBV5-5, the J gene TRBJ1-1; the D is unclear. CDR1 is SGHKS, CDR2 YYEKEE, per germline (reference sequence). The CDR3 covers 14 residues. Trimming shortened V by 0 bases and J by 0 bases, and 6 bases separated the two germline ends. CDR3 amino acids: CASSLEQMNTEAFF. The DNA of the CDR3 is TGTGCCAGCAGCTTGGAACAAATGAACACTGAAGCTTTCTTT. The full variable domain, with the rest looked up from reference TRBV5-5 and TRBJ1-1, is DAGVTQSPTHLIKTRGQQVTLRCSPISGHKSVSWYQQVLGQGPQFIFQYYEKEERGRGNFPDRFSARQFPNYSSELNVNALLLGDSALYLCASSLEQMNTEAFFGQGTRLTVV.

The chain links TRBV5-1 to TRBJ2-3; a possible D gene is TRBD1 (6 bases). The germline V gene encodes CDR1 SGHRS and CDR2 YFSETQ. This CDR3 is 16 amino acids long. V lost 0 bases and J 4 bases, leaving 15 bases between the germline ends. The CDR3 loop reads CASSLEARGIPDTQYF. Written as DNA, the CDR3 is TGCGCCAGCAGCTTGGAGGCCAGGGGAATCCCAGATACGCAGTATTTT.

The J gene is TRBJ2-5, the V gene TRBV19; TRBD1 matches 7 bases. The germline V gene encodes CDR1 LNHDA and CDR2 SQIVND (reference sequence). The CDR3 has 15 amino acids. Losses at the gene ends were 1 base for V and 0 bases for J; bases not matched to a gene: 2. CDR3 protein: CASSIGQGNQETQYF. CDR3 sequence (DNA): TGTGCCAGTAGTATAGGACAGGGCAACCAAGAGACCCAGTACTTC.

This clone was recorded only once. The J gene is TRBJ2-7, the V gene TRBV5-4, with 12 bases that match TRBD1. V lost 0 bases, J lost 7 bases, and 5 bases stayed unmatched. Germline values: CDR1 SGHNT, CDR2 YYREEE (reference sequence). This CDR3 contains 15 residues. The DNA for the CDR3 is TGTGCCAGCAGCTTGGCGGGACAGGGGGCGCGAGAGCAGTACTTC. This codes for CASSLAGQGAREQYF. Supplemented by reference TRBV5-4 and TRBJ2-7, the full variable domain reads ETGVTQSPTHLIKTRGQQVTLRCSSQSGHNTVSWYQQALGQGPQFIFQYYREEENGRGNFPPRFSGLQFPNYSSELNVNALELDDSALYLCASSLAGQGAREQYFGPGTRLTVT.

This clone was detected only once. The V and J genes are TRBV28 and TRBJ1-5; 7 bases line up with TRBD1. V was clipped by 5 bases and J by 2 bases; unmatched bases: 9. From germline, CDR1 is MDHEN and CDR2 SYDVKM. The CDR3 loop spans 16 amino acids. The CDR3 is CASSPRQGGGNQPQHF. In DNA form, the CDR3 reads TGTGCCAGCAGTCCTCGACAGGGTGGAGGCAATCAGCCCCAGCATTTT.

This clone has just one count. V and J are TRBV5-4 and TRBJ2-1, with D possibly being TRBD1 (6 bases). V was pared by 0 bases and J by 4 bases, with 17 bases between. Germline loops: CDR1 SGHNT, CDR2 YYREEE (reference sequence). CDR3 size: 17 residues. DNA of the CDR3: TGTGCCAGCAGCTTGGCCCCCACAGGGTCAGGGTACAATGAGCAGTTCTTC. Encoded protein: CASSLAPTGSGYNEQFF.

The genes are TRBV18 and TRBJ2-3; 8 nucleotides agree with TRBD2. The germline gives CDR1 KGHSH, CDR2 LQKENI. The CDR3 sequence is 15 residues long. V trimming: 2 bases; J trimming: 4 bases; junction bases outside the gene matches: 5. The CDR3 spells CASSPTTSAPDTQYF. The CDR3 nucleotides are TGTGCCAGCTCACCAACGACTAGCGCCCCAGATACGCAGTATTTT.

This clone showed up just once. The CDR3 sequence: CASSVRDTEAFF. CDR3 bases: TGTGCCAGCAGCGTCCGGGACACTGAAGCTTTCTTT. The rearrangement links TRBV5-6 to TRBJ1-1; D uncertain. CDR1 is SGHDT, CDR2 YYEEEE, per germline. Trimming pared 4 bases from V and 3 bases from J, leaving 7 bases between. This CDR3 is 12 amino acids long.

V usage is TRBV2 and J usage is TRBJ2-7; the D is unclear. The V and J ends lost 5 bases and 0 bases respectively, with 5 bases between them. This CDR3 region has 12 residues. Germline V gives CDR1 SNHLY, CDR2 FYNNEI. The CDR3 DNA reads TGTGCCAGCAGTTATATCTCCTACGAGCAGTACTTC. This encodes CASSYISYEQYF. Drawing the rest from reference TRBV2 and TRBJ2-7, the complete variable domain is EPEVTQTPSHQVTQMGQEVILRCVPISNHLYFYWYRQILGQKVEFLVSFYNNEISEKSEIFDDQFSVERPDGSNFTLKIRSTKLEDSAMYFCASSYISYEQYFGPGTRLTVT.

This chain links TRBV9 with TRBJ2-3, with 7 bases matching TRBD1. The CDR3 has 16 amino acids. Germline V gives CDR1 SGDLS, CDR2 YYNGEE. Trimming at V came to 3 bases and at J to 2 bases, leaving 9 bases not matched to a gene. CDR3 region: CASSAGTVNPTDTQYF. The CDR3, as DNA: TGTGCCAGCAGCGCGGGGACAGTCAATCCCACAGATACGCAGTATTTT. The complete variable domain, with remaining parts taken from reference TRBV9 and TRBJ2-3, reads DSGVTQTPKHLITATGQRVTLRCSPRSGDLSVYWYQQSLDQGLQFLIQYYNGEERAKGNILERFSAQQFPDLHSELNLSSLELGDSALYFCASSAGTVNPTDTQYFGPGTRLTVL.

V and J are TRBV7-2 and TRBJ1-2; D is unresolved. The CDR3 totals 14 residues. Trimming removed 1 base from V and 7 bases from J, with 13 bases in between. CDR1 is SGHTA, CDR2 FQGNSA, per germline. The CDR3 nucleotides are TGTGCCAGCAGCTTAGGAGGGTTTGAAGCTGGCTACACCTTC. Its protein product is CASSLGGFEAGYTF.

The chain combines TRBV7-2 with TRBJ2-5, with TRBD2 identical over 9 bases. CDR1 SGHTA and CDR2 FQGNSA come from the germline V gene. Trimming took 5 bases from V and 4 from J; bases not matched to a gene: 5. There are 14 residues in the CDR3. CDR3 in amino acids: CASSPGTSRETQYF. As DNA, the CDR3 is TGTGCCAGCAGCCCGGGGACTAGCAGAGAGACCCAGTACTTC.

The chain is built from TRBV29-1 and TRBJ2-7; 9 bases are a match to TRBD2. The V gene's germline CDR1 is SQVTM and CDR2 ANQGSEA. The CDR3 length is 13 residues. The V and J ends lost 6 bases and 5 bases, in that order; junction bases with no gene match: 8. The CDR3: CSVQAGGMNEQYF. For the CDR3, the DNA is TGCAGCGTACAAGCGGGAGGAATGAACGAGCAGTACTTC.

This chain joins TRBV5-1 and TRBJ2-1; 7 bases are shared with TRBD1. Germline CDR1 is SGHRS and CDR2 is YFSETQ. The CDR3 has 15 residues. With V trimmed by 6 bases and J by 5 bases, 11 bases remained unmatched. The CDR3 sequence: CASTGSRGQNNEQFF. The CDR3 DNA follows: TGCGCCAGCACCGGTTCCCGGGGACAGAACAATGAGCAGTTCTTC.

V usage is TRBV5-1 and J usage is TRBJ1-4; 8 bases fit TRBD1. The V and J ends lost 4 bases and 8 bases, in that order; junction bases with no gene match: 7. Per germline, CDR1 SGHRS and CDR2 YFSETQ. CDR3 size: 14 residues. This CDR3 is CASSGGTGMEKLFF. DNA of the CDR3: TGCGCCAGCAGCGGTGGGACAGGCATGGAAAAACTGTTTTTT.

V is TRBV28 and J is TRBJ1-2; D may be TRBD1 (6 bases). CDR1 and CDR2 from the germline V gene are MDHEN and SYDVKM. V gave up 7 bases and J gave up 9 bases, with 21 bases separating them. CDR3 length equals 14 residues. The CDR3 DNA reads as TGTGCCAGCACCTTTCAGACAGGCTCTATCAGCTACACCTTC. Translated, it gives CASTFQTGSISYTF.

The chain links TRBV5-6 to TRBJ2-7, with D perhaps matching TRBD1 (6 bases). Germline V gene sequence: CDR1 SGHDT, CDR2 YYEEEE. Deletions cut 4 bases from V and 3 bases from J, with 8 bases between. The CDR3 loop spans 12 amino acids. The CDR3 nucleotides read TGTGCCAGCAGCATGGACAGCTACGAGCAGTACTTC. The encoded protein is CASSMDSYEQYF.

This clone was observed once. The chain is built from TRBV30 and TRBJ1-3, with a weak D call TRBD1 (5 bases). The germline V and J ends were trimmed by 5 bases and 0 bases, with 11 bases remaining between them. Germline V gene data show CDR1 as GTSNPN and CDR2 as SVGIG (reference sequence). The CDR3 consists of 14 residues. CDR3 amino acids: CAWDAGISGNTIYF. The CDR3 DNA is TGTGCCTGGGACGCAGGGATCTCTGGAAACACCATATATTTT.

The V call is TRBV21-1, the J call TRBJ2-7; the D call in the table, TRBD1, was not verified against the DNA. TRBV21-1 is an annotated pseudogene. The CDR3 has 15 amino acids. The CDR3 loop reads CASSKVEDRFYEQYF. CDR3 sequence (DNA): TGTGCCAGCAGCAAAGTGGAGGACAGATTCTACGAGCAGTACTTC.

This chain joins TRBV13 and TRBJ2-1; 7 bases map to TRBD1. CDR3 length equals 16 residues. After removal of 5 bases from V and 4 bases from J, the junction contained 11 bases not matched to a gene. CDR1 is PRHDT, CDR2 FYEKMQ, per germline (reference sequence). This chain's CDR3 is CASSPRPGTAYNEQFF. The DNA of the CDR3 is TGTGCCAGCAGCCCGCGCCCAGGGACAGCTTACAATGAGCAGTTCTTC.

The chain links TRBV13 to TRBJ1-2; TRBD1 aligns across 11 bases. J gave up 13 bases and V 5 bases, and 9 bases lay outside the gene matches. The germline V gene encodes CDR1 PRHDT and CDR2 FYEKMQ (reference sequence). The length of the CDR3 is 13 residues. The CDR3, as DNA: TGTGCCAGCAGCCGAGGGACAGGGGGTTATATCACCTTC. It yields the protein CASSRGTGGYITF.